This note documents a single T cell receptor (beta chain) sequence. The antigen is not known. These data originate in a study of CD8 T cells in Susac syndrome. Reverse transcription of about 0.45 to 1 ug RNA was performed with random hexamers. An immunoSEQ multiplex PCR generated amplified TCR beta CDR3 products spanning 54 Vbeta and 13 Jbeta. Each CDR3 protein is one row after TCRdb ran MiXCR on the immunoSEQ multiplex PCR reads. The sample shows tens of thousands of distinct CDR3 sequences, about 96% of them seen only once. Germline V gene lookup returns CDR1 SQVTM and CDR2 ANQGSEA. V lost 6 bases and J lost 7; bases outside the gene matches: 6. The CDR3 is made up of 13 amino acids. Study-wide points: Susac-specific public clones numbered fewer than 20 in total CD8+ repertoires (and about 5 in CD8+ TEMRA repertoires). The peak of CD8+ clonal expansion in Susac was seen in TEMRA cells and active patients.

The chain recombines TRBV29-1 with TRBJ1-5, with 10 nucleotides matching TRBD1. This clonotype was obtained from a human donor with Susac syndrome. Specimen: CD8+ T cells from PBMCs. This chain's CDR3 is CSVRDRGRQPQHF. The CDR3 DNA follows: TGCAGCGTGAGAGACAGGGGGCGACAGCCCCAGCATTTT.